The T cell receptor beta chain under discussion was sequenced for a study of OX40 agonist ivuxolimab in advanced cancers. Study conclusions and caveats: Averaging showed that CD8+ T cells had more expanded clones than CD4+ did.

About this clone: What it binds is not known.

Trimming removed 0 bases at V and 0 bases at J, with 7 bases between. This CDR3 spans 14 amino acids. From germline, CDR1 is SGHRS and CDR2 YFSETQ. TCRdb's table, derived via immunoSEQ multiplex PCR, lists solely in-frame clones and lacks some. Of around 92,000 clones listed, 84% are singletons. Sequenced here: CD4+ or CD8+ T cells sorted from blood, sampled in a trial of the OX40 agonist ivuxolimab. The V and J genes are TRBV5-1 and TRBJ2-7, with D unresolved. This clonotype was obtained from an adult with an advanced solid tumor such as melanoma, head and neck, liver or kidney cancer. CDR3 sequence (DNA): TGCGCCAGCAGCTTGGGGCCGTCCTCCTACGAGCAGTACGTC. This sequence encodes CASSLGPSSYEQYV.